The clone carrying this TCR beta chain turned up a few times. Its antigen remains unknown. The sample originates from a study of shared clonotypes between healthy human individuals. Study overall: Donors were a couple of women and a few men aged 18 to 49. Donors had three CD4 naive, three CD4 memory, two CD8 naive and one CD8 memory plate apiece. Notes on the study in general: Relative to clonotypes present in all four donors, those not shared had lower generation probabilities.

CDR3 length: 13 residues. CDR1 is WSHSY and CDR2 is SAAADI in the germline V gene. Trimming stripped 7 bases from V and 1 base from J, with 11 bases between. Measured with immunoSEQ multiplex PCR; TCRdb has only the in-frame clones, and not every one. In the table there are some 680,000 clones, more than 70% of which are singletons. This clonotype was obtained from a woman in her 30s in good health. Input material: memory CD4+ T cells sorted from blood. The sample's subset: CD45RA-negative fraction. The rearrangement uses TRBV10-2 and TRBJ2-7; the D gene is possibly TRBD2 (6 bases). CDR3 bases: TGCGCCAGCACCCCGGGAGTTTCCTACGAGCAGTACTTC. Protein: CASTPGVSYEQYF.